This record covers a single T cell receptor (beta chain). The antigen remains unidentified. This sample was included in a study of cytomegalovirus exposure and HLA in healthy donors. Study at large: A subsequent analysis stated that the 100 to 150 validation repertoires were run on the same platform as the approximately 700 first-cohort repertoires.

General observations from the study: In vitro experiments confirmed that a few CMV-associated chains were specific for CMV antigens.

The data were produced by immunoSEQ multiplex PCR, yet TCRdb's version contains in-frame clones alone and is incomplete. Of more than 65,000 clones listed, 90% to 95% are singletons. The source is a young man in good health and CMV-seronegative. Sample: PBMCs.

CDR3 region: CASSLVGFKGTGANTEAFF. The CDR3 bases are TGTGCCAGCAGCTTAGTTGGGTTTAAAGGGACAGGGGCTAACACTGAAGCTTTCTTT. This chain joins TRBV7-9 and TRBJ1-1, with 10 bases that match TRBD1. The CDR3 covers 19 residues. V lost 1 base and J lost 2; bases outside the gene matches: 13. Germline V CDR1 and CDR2: SEHNR, FQNEAQ (reference sequence).